The 32 T cell receptor beta chains reported below all come from one sample, sequenced in a study of cytomegalovirus exposure and HLA in healthy donors (dated by TCRdb to the late 2010s). Library preparation employed the immunoSEQ multiplex PCR assay. The multiplex PCR relied on a mix of 60 forward primers for TCR Vbeta segments and 13 reverse primers for TCR Jbeta segments. In TCRdb, the immuneACCESS table is reduced to in-frame sequences with V and J assigned. These tables do not hold every clone; where another copy was compared, an unresolved V gene accounts for under half, and the others remain unexplained. The sample yields 110,000 to 150,000 clones; about 71% were counted once. Jointly, the top ten make up roughly 2% of the sample. Sequenced: PBMCs. The receptor set was obtained from a woman between 55 and 75 years old in good health and CMV-seropositive.

This chain connects TRBV9 to TRBJ2-1; 9 nucleotides match TRBD1. In germline, CDR1 is SGDLS, CDR2 YYNGEE. The CDR3 runs to 16 residues. V shed 1 base and J 7 bases; nucleotides not matched to a gene: 9. The CDR3 DNA is TGTGCCAGCAGCGTAACCGGGACAGGGTTTGGTAATGAGCAGTTCTTC. Protein product: CASSVTGTGFGNEQFF.

The chain couples TRBV28 to TRBJ1-1; no definite D call. This CDR3 has 14 amino acids. With 1 base removed from V and 6 bases from J, the gap between germline ends came to 12 bases. Looked up from germline, CDR1 is MDHEN and CDR2 is SYDVKM. The CDR3 is CASSLFGGSAEAFF. CDR3 nucleotide sequence: TGTGCCAGCAGTTTATTCGGAGGTTCCGCTGAAGCTTTCTTT.

This clone occurred many times. The rearrangement links TRBV10-2 to TRBJ2-7; tentatively, D is TRBD1 (5 bases). Germline loops: CDR1 WSHSY, CDR2 SAAADI. Trimming shortened V by 5 bases and J by 5 bases, and 16 bases separated the two germline ends. The CDR3 runs 14 residues. CDR3 protein: CASSIDRIGHEQYF. CDR3 DNA: TGCGCCAGCAGTATAGACAGAATCGGCCACGAGCAGTACTTC.

J is TRBJ2-7 and V is TRBV25-1; 8 bases are shared with TRBD1. The CDR3 extends over 15 amino acids. V lost 3 bases, J lost 4 bases, and 8 bases stayed unmatched. In germline, CDR1 is MGHDK, CDR2 SYGVNS. CDR3 protein: CASSESRGLRYEQYF. The CDR3 DNA is TGTGCCAGCAGTGAGAGCAGGGGGCTAAGATACGAGCAGTACTTC.

V is TRBV6-5 and J is TRBJ1-1; D uncertain. CDR1 is MNHEY, CDR2 SVGAGI, per germline. V gave up 4 bases and J gave up 4 bases, with 7 bases separating them. The CDR3 has 12 amino acids. CDR3 in amino acids: CASSLSGTEAFF. The CDR3 coding sequence is TGTGCCAGCAGTTTGAGTGGCACTGAAGCTTTCTTT.

The chain carries TRBV5-4 and TRBJ2-7; D may be TRBD2 (6 bases). Trimming removed 4 bases at V and 3 bases at J, with 17 bases between. In germline, CDR1 is SGHNT, CDR2 YYREEE (reference sequence). CDR3 length: 15 amino acids. The CDR3 bases are TGTGCCAGCAGCGCAGGGACTGACGGTAACTACGAGCAGTACTTC. Its protein product is CASSAGTDGNYEQYF.

The J gene is TRBJ2-3, the V gene TRBV30, with 9 bases aligning to TRBD2. The junction had 2 bases not matched to a gene; V was cut back by 0 bases and J by 1 base. The CDR3 covers 15 residues. The V gene's germline CDR1 is GTSNPN and CDR2 SVGIG (reference sequence). CDR3 region: CAWSVRLAGTDTQYF. CDR3 nucleotide sequence: TGTGCCTGGAGTGTACGACTAGCGGGCACAGATACGCAGTATTTT.

This clone was seen only once. The rearrangement uses TRBV7-3 and TRBJ2-1; TRBD2 matches at 8 bases. Germline CDR1 is SGHTA and CDR2 is FQGTGA. V lost 6 bases to trimming and J lost 0 bases; unmatched junction nucleotides: 4. The CDR3 consists of 15 residues. CDR3 sequence (DNA): TGTGCCAGCAGGTTAGCGGGGAGCTCCTACAATGAGCAGTTCTTC. This codes for CASRLAGSSYNEQFF. Together with reference TRBV7-3 and TRBJ2-1, the CDR3 gives the full variable domain: GAGVSQTPSNKVTEKGKYVELRCDPISGHTALYWYRQSLGQGPEFLIYFQGTGAADDSGLPNDRFFAVRPEGSVSTLKIQRTERGDSAVYLCASRLAGSSYNEQFFGPGTRLTVL.

The chain is built from TRBV28 and TRBJ2-1, with 14 bases lining up with TRBD2. Germline trimming cut 7 bases from V and 10 bases from J; bases unmatched to any gene: 12. Germline V lookup: CDR1 MDHEN, CDR2 SYDVKM. CDR3 length: 16 residues. CDR3 nucleotides: TGTGCCAGCACTATTCCTGGGACTAGCGGGAGAGTGGAGCAGTTCTTC. Its protein is CASTIPGTSGRVEQFF.

In its sample, this clone was seen a few times. J is TRBJ1-3 and V is TRBV28; 7 nucleotides agree with TRBD1. Germline loops: CDR1 MDHEN, CDR2 SYDVKM. V dropped 7 bases and J dropped 7; count of bases not matched to a gene: 13. This CDR3 spans 15 amino acids. CDR3 coding DNA: TGTGCCAGCACGGCAGTACAGGGGTCATGGAACACCATATATTTT. It encodes CASTAVQGSWNTIYF.

J is TRBJ2-1 and V is TRBV9, with 10 bases identical to TRBD2. Trimming removed 3 bases from V and 5 bases from J; junction bases left unmatched: 2. Germline CDR1 reads SGDLS; CDR2 reads YYNGEE. The CDR3 runs to 14 residues. As DNA, the CDR3 is TGTGCCAGCAGCGAGCTAGCGGGAGACAATGAGCAGTTCTTC. Translation gives CASSELAGDNEQFF.

This rearrangement joins TRBV6-1 to TRBJ1-1; TRBD1 agrees at 7 bases. J lost 2 bases, V lost 5 bases, and 5 bases had no gene match. The CDR3 is 14 residues long. Germline CDR1 reads MNHNS; CDR2 reads SASEGT. CDR3 loop: CASSKGTENTEAFF. The DNA for the CDR3 is TGTGCCAGCAGTAAAGGGACAGAAAACACTGAAGCTTTCTTT.

This clone was seen a handful of times. This chain joins TRBV16 and TRBJ1-2; 7 bases match TRBD1. Germline values: CDR1 KGHSY, CDR2 FQNENV. Trimming cost V 4 bases and J 5 bases; bases outside gene matches: 4. The CDR3 is 13 residues long. CDR3 nucleotides: TGTGCCAGCAGCCCGACAGGGAGGTATGGCTACACCTTC. As protein: CASSPTGRYGYTF.

The CDR3 sequence: CASSPGGGSYNEQFF. Here the CDR3 DNA reads TGTGCCAGCTCTCCCGGTGGGGGGTCCTACAATGAGCAGTTCTTC. V is TRBV6-6 and J is TRBJ2-1; perhaps TRBD2 as D (6 bases). Trimming removed 8 bases at V and 1 base at J, with 15 bases between. The length of the CDR3 is 15 residues. The V gene's germline CDR1 is MNHNY and CDR2 SVGAGI (reference sequence).

The chain joins TRBV28 to TRBJ1-2; 7 bases map to TRBD1. CDR3 length equals 14 residues. The junction had 4 bases not matched to a gene; V was cut back by 2 bases and J by 4 bases. CDR1 and CDR2 (germline): MDHEN, SYDVKM. For the CDR3, the DNA is TGTGCCAGCAGTTTAGGGACAGCAATCTATGGCTACACCTTC. It encodes CASSLGTAIYGYTF.

This chain connects TRBV30 to TRBJ1-5; D not resolved. Trimming took 3 bases from V and 2 from J, leaving 14 bases between them. Germline assignment: CDR1 GTSNPN and CDR2 SVGIG (reference sequence). This CDR3 has 15 amino acids. CDR3 region: CAWSPGEKGNQPQHF. CDR3 in DNA: TGTGCCTGGAGCCCCGGGGAGAAGGGCAATCAGCCCCAGCATTTT.

This clone has only a few counts. The V and J genes are TRBV11-3 and TRBJ2-1; TRBD2 matches 12 bases. Germline trimming cut 1 base from V and 2 bases from J; bases unmatched to any gene: 6. The CDR3 runs 18 residues. Germline CDR1 SGHNT, CDR2 YENEEA. The CDR3 here is CASSLGVASGRAYNEQFF. The CDR3 coding sequence is TGTGCCAGCAGCTTAGGAGTAGCTAGCGGGAGGGCCTACAATGAGCAGTTCTTC.

The J gene is TRBJ1-5, the V gene TRBV29-1; the D gene is possibly TRBD1 (5 bases). The CDR3 spans 13 residues. Trimming pared 4 bases from V and 1 base from J, leaving 8 bases between. From germline, CDR1 is SQVTM and CDR2 ANQGSEA. CDR3 sequence reads: CSVGQGSNQPQHF. In nucleotides, the CDR3 is TGCAGCGTTGGGCAGGGAAGCAATCAGCCCCAGCATTTT. Variable domain in full (rest from reference TRBV29-1 and TRBJ1-5): SAVISQKPSRDICQRGTSLTIQCQVDSQVTMMFWYRQQPGQSLTLIATANQGSEATYESGFVIDKFPISRPNLTFSTLTVSNMSPEDSSIYLCSVGQGSNQPQHFGDGTRLSIL.

The rearrangement joins TRBV5-8 to TRBJ1-2, with a tentative D call TRBD1 (5 bases). V was trimmed by 4 bases and J by 0 bases, leaving 10 bases between them. Germline V gene data show CDR1 as SGHTS and CDR2 as YDEGEE. This CDR3 comprises 14 residues. The CDR3 loop reads CASSPGLANYGYTF. The CDR3 region has the DNA TGTGCCAGCAGCCCGGGACTTGCTAACTATGGCTACACCTTC.

The V call is TRBV11-2, the J call TRBJ1-2, with D perhaps TRBD1 (5 bases). V lost 6 bases and J 8 bases, leaving 25 bases between the germline ends. In germline, CDR1 is SGHAT, CDR2 FQNNGV. This CDR3 contains 16 residues. CDR3 residues: CASRLGRRDSTEGYTF. The CDR3 DNA reads as TGTGCCAGCAGGCTAGGGCGCAGGGACTCGACCGAGGGCTACACCTTC.

This clone was found a few times. The chain is built from TRBV18 and TRBJ2-6; D unresolved. CDR1 is KGHSH and CDR2 is LQKENI in the germline V gene. CDR3 size: 16 residues. Trimming shortened V by 4 bases and J by 0 bases, and 10 bases separated the two germline ends. This CDR3 is CASSLLRSSGANVLTF. DNA for the CDR3: TGTGCCAGCTCACTCCTCCGGAGCTCTGGGGCCAACGTCCTGACTTTC.

The chain employs TRBV5-4 and TRBJ2-5, with 9 bases lining up with TRBD1. CDR1 is SGHNT, CDR2 YYREEE, per germline (reference sequence). This CDR3 region has 15 residues. V dropped 2 bases and J dropped 2; count of bases not matched to a gene: 4. Here the CDR3 DNA reads TGTGCCAGCAGCTTAGGGGACAGGGCTCAAGAGACCCAGTACTTC. This codes for CASSLGDRAQETQYF.

For the CDR3, the DNA is TGCGCCAGCAGCTTGGCGGACAGGGGGAATGAAAAACTGTTTTTT. Amino acids: CASSLADRGNEKLFF. The chain combines TRBV5-1 with TRBJ1-4; 10 bases agree with TRBD1. The V and J ends lost 0 bases and 5 bases, in that order; junction bases with no gene match: 1. Per the germline V gene, CDR1 is SGHRS and CDR2 is YFSETQ. The CDR3 runs 15 residues. Using reference TRBV5-1 and TRBJ1-4 for the parts outside the CDR3, the full variable domain is KAGVTQTPRYLIKTRGQQVTLSCSPISGHRSVSWYQQTPGQGLQFLFEYFSETQRNKGNFPGRFSGRQFSNSRSEMNVSTLELGDSALYLCASSLADRGNEKLFFGSGTQLSVL.

This chain uses TRBV6-5 with TRBJ1-3; D is ambiguous. The CDR3 covers 14 residues. With 6 bases removed from V and 3 bases from J, the gap between germline ends came to 12 bases. The germline CDR1 and CDR2 sequences are MNHEY and SVGAGI. CDR3 residues: CASRLGGVGNTIYF. The DNA of the CDR3 is TGTGCCAGCAGACTCGGAGGAGTTGGAAACACCATATATTTT.

The rearrangement links TRBV4-2 to TRBJ1-4, with 9 nucleotides matching TRBD1. CDR3 length equals 15 residues. With 2 bases clipped from V and 6 bases from J, the junction kept 4 bases outside the gene matches. CDR1 LGHNA and CDR2 YNFKEQ come from the germline V gene. The CDR3 spells CASSQPQGADEKLFF. CDR3 nucleotides: TGTGCCAGCAGCCAACCACAGGGGGCGGATGAAAAACTGTTTTTT.

The chain joins TRBV5-1 to TRBJ1-2; D might be TRBD1 (6 bases). The CDR3 sequence is 15 residues long. Between the trimmed V and J ends, which lost 2 bases and 2 bases, there was a span of 13 bases. CDR1 is SGHRS, CDR2 YFSETQ, per germline. CDR3 residues: CASSFGQNSNYGYTF. The CDR3, as DNA: TGCGCCAGCAGCTTCGGACAGAATTCAAACTATGGCTACACCTTC.

V usage is TRBV28 and J usage is TRBJ2-1; 8 bases are shared with TRBD2. There are 14 residues in the CDR3. The V segment lost 7 bases and the J segment 5 bases; nucleotides outside the gene matches: 7. The germline V gene encodes CDR1 MDHEN and CDR2 SYDVKM. The CDR3 DNA reads TGTGCCAGCAAAGCTAGCGGGCGCAACAATGAGCAGTTCTTC. Protein: CASKASGRNNEQFF.

The chain's CDR3 is CATSRDLIGVTEAFF. The CDR3 DNA follows: TGTGCCACCAGCAGAGATCTAATCGGGGTCACTGAAGCTTTCTTT. The chain uses TRBV15 and TRBJ1-1; D unresolved. Germline assignment: CDR1 LNHNV and CDR2 YYDKDF (reference sequence). The CDR3 runs 15 residues. Trimming shortened V by 0 bases and J by 4 bases, and 12 bases separated the two germline ends.

V and J are TRBV18 and TRBJ2-3; D remains ambiguous. Per the germline V gene, CDR1 is KGHSH and CDR2 is LQKENI. Trimming took off 2 bases at V and 5 bases at J, with 5 bases between the two ends. The CDR3 is 12 residues long. Written as DNA, the CDR3 is TGTGCCAGCTCACCAAACAGAGATACGCAGTATTTT. It is translated as CASSPNRDTQYF.

The CDR3 bases are TGCGCCAGCAGCTTTCTAGGCTACTCCTACGAGCAGTACTTC. As protein: CASSFLGYSYEQYF. The V call is TRBV5-1, the J call TRBJ2-7; no clear D gene. The CDR3 spans 14 residues. The V gene lost 2 bases and the J gene lost 0 bases, with 9 bases spanning the gap. Per germline, CDR1 SGHRS and CDR2 YFSETQ. The full variable domain, rest sourced from reference TRBV5-1 and TRBJ2-7, is KAGVTQTPRYLIKTRGQQVTLSCSPISGHRSVSWYQQTPGQGLQFLFEYFSETQRNKGNFPGRFSGRQFSNSRSEMNVSTLELGDSALYLCASSFLGYSYEQYFGPGTRLTVT.

The rearrangement uses TRBV2 and TRBJ1-1, with D perhaps matching TRBD1 (5 bases). Germline V gene data show CDR1 as SNHLY and CDR2 as FYNNEI. This CDR3 contains 14 residues. Trimming left V 6 bases short and J 5 bases short, with 16 bases between. The CDR3 reads CASSAGRAETEAFF. CDR3 nucleotide sequence: TGTGCCAGCAGCGCAGGCAGGGCGGAAACTGAAGCTTTCTTT.

This clone turned up a few times. The V call is TRBV7-9, the J call TRBJ2-7; 9 nucleotides line up with TRBD1. V shed 4 bases and J 7 bases; nucleotides not matched to a gene: 11. CDR3 length: 15 residues. From germline, CDR1 is SEHNR and CDR2 FQNEAQ (reference sequence). The CDR3 loop is CASSYGGTGGFEQYF. CDR3 DNA: TGTGCCAGCAGCTACGGTGGAACAGGGGGCTTTGAGCAGTACTTC.